The source of this T cell receptor beta chain is a study of Tregs in tolerant kidney transplant recipients. J lost 2 bases, V lost 2 bases, and 5 bases had no gene match. The CDR3 covers 14 residues. Looked up from germline, CDR1 is GTSNPN and CDR2 is SVGIG (reference sequence). Repertoires were generated with immunoSEQ multiplex PCR, while TCRdb's copy carries only in-frame clones and drops some. The sample shows approximately 43,000 clones, roughly nine tenths of them seen only once. Worth noting for this clone: Antigen: not known.

Overall study findings and caveats: Expanding Tregs on activated donor B cells appeared to best identify donor-specific TCRbeta clones.

The chain has TRBV30 and TRBJ1-2; 7 bases agree with TRBD1. This TCR derives from a human donor in good health. The source material was Tregs from blood. This CDR3 is CAWSTQGGNYGYTF. The CDR3 nucleotides are TGTGCCTGGAGTACCCAGGGGGGCAACTATGGCTACACCTTC. The full variable domain, rest sourced from reference TRBV30 and TRBJ1-2, is SQTIHQWPATLVQPVGSPLSLECTVEGTSNPNLYWYRQAAGRGLQLLFYSVGIGQISSEVPQNLSASRPQDRQFILSSKKLLLSDSGFYLCAWSTQGGNYGYTFGSGTRLTVV.